What follows describes a single T cell receptor beta chain. What it binds is unknown. This CDR3 contains 14 residues. Germline CDR1 and CDR2: SGHRS and YFSETQ. V was clipped by 0 bases and J by 4 bases, with 7 bases between them. This sample is drawn from a study of PD-1 blockade in classical Hodgkin lymphoma. For the study at large: Patients in the cohort were put on intravenous nivolumab, 3 mg/kg every 2 weeks.

Notes on the study in general: The baseline diversity of complete responders showed similarity to that of newly diagnosed patients. Patients with an early start, nivolumab under 1 year after ASCT, were excluded.

Measured with immunoSEQ multiplex PCR; TCRdb has only the in-frame clones, and not every one. The table includes more than 85,000 clones, around nine tenths detected once. Every one of the patients relapsed after autologous stem cell transplantation (brentuximab vedotin exposure was variable). Patients had relapsed/refractory classical Hodgkin lymphoma with complete response, partial response or progressive disease as best response. This chain connects TRBV5-1 to TRBJ2-2; D ambiguous. The source is a human donor with classical Hodgkin lymphoma. This specimen was peripheral blood mononuclear cells (PBMCs), taken before the second cycle of nivolumab. For the CDR3, the DNA is TGCGCCAGCAGCTTGGGGCAGACCACCGGGGAGCTGTTTTTT. This sequence encodes CASSLGQTTGELFF.